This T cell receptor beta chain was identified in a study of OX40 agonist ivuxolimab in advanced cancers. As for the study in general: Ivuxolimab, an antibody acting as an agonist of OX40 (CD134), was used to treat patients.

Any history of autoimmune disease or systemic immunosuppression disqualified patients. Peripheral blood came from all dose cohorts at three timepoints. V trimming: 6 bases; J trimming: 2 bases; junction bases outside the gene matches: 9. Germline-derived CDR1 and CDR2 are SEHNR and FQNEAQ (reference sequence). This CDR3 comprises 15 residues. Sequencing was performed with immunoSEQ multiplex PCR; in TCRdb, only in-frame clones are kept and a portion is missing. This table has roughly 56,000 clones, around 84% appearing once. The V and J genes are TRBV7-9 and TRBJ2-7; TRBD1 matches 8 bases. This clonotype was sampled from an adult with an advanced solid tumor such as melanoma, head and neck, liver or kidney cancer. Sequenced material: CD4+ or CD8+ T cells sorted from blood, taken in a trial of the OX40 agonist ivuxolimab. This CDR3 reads CASSRPGTGPYEQYF. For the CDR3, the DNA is TGTGCCAGCAGTCGCCCCGGGACAGGTCCCTACGAGCAGTACTTC. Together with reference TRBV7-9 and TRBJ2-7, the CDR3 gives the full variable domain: DTGVSQNPRHKITKRGQNVTFRCDPISEHNRLYWYRQTLGQGPEFLTYFQNEAQLEKSRLLSDRFSAERPKGSFSTLEIQRTEQGDSAMYLCASSRPGTGPYEQYFGPGTRLTVT.